In this sample, the clone carrying this T cell receptor (beta chain) turned up a few times. Antigen: not known. Researchers built TCR beta libraries using quantitative 5'-RACE with molecular barcodes. MiXCR, applied by TCRdb to the 5' RACE reads, yields one record per CDR3 protein. The sample shows roughly 370,000 distinct CDR3 sequences, around 20% of them seen only once. V trimming: 0 bases; J trimming: 1 base; junction bases outside the gene matches: 6. CDR1 and CDR2 from the germline V gene are DFQATT and SNEGSKA (reference sequence). The CDR3 spans 16 residues. The data originate from a study of CD8 T cells in ankylosing spondylitis. Study findings and constraints: Seemingly characteristic of ankylosing spondylitis blood was a TCR beta motif consisting of about 8 highly homologous variants. Some motif variants had been reported before (in reactive arthritis synovial fluid and blood). Disease-linked clones were reportedly significantly enriched in matched ankylosing spondylitis synovial fluid. In peripheral blood, disease-linked CD8+ clones occurred at relatively low frequencies.

Specimen: blood, either unsorted or a sorted T cell fraction (not recorded which). The V call is TRBV20-1, the J call TRBJ2-1, with 7 bases matching TRBD2. The sequence came from a male donor with ankylosing spondylitis. The CDR3 nucleotides are TGCAGTGCTAGAGATTTCACGGGAGGATCCTACAATGAGCAGTTCTTC. It encodes CSARDFTGGSYNEQFF.